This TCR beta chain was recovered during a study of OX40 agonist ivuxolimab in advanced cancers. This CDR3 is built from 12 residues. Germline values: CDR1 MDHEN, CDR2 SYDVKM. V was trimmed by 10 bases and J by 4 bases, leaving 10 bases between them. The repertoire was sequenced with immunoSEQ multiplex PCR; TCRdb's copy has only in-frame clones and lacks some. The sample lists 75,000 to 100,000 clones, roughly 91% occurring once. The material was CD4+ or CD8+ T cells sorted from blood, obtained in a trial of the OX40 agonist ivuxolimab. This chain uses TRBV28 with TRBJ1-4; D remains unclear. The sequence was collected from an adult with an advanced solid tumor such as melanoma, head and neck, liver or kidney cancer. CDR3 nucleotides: TGTGCCACGTCGGGAGTTAATGAAAAACTGTTTTTT. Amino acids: CATSGVNEKLFF.